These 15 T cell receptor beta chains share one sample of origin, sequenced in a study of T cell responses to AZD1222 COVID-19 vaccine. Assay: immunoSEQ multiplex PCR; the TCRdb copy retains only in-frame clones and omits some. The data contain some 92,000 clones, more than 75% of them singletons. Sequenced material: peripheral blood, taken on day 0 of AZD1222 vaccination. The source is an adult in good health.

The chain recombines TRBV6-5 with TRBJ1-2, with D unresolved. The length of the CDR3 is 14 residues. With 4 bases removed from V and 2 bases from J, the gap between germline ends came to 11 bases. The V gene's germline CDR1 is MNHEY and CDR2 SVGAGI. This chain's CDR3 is CASSFSIRNYGYTF. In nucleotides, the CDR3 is TGTGCCAGCAGTTTCTCCATTCGGAACTATGGCTACACCTTC.

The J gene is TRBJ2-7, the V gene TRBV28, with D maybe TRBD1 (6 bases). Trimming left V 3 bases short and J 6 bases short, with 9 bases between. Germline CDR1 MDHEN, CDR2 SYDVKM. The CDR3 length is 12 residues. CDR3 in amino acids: CASSFSRGEQYF. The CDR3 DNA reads TGTGCCAGCAGTTTCTCCAGGGGCGAGCAGTACTTC.

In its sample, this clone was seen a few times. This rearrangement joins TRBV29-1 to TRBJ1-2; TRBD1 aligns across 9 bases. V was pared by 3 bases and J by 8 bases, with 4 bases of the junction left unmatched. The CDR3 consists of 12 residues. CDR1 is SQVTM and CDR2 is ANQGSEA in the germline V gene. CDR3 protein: CSVDRTGDGYTF. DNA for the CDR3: TGCAGCGTTGATAGGACAGGGGACGGCTACACCTTC.

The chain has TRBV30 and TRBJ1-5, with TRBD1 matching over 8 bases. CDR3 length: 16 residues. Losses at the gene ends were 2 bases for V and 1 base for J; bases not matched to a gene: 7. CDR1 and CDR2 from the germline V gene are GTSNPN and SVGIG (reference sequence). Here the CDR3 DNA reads TGTGCCTGGAGTCCGCAGGACAGGGTCAGCAATCAGCCCCAGCATTTT. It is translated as CAWSPQDRVSNQPQHF.

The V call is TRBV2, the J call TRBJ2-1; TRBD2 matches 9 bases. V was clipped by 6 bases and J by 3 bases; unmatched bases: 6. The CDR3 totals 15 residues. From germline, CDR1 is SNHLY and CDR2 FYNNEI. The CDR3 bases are TGTGCCAGCAGCGAGGGACTAGCTGACTACAATGAGCAGTTCTTC. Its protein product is CASSEGLADYNEQFF.

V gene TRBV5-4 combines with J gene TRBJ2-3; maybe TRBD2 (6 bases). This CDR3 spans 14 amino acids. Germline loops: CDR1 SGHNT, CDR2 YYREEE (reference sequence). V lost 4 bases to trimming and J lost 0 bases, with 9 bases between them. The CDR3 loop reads CASSRGVSTDTQYF. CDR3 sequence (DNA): TGTGCCAGCAGCCGCGGGGTGAGCACAGATACGCAGTATTTT.

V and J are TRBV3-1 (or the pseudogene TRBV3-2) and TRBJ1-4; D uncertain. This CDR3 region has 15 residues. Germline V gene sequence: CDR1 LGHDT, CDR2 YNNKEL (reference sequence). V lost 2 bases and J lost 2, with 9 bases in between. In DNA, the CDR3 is TGTGCCAGCAGCCAAAAGGGTCCGACTAATGAAAAACTGTTTTTT. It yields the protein CASSQKGPTNEKLFF.

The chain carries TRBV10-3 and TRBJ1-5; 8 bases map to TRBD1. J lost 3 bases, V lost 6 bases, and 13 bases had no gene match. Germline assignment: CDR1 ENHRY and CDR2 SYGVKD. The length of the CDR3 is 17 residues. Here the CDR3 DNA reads TGTGCCATCAGGGCAGGGGGCGAAGCTAATCTCAATCAGCCCCAGCATTTT. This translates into CAIRAGGEANLNQPQHF.

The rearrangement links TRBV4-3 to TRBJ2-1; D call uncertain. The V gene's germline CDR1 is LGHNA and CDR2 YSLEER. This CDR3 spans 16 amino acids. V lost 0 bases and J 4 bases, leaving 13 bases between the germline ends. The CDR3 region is CASSQDTVGDYNEQFF. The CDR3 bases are TGCGCCAGCAGCCAAGATACCGTTGGGGATTACAATGAGCAGTTCTTC.

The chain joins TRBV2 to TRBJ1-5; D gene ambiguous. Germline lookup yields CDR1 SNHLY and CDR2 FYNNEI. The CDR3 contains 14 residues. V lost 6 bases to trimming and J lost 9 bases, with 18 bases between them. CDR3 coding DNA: TGTGCCAGCAGCGCAGAGAAAATCAGTCCGCCCCAGCATTTT. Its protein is CASSAEKISPPQHF. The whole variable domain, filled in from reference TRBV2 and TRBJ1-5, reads EPEVTQTPSHQVTQMGQEVILRCVPISNHLYFYWYRQILGQKVEFLVSFYNNEISEKSEIFDDQFSVERPDGSNFTLKIRSTKLEDSAMYFCASSAEKISPPQHFGDGTRLSIL.

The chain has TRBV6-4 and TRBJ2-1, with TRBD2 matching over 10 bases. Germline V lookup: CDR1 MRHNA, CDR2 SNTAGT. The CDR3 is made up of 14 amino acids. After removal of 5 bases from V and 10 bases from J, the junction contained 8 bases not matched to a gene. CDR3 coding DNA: TGTGCCAGCAGTACAAGCGGGAGGGTTACGGAGCAGTTCTTC. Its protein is CASSTSGRVTEQFF.

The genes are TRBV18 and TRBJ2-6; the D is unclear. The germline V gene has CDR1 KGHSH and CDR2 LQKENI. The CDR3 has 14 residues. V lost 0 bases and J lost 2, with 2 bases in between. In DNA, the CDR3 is TGTGCCAGCTCACCACCCCCTGGGGCCAACGTCCTGACTTTC. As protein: CASSPPPGANVLTF.

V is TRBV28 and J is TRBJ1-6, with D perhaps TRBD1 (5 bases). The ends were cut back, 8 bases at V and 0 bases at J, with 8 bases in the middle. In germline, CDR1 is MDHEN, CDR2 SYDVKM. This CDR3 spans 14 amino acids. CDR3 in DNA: TGTGCCAGCCTTGGGGGCTCCTATAATTCACCCCTCCACTTT. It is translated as CASLGGSYNSPLHF.

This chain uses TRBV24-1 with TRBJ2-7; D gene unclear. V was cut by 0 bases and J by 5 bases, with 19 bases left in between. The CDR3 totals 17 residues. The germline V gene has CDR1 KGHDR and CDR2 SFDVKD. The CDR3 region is CATSDLQEYTTRNEQYF. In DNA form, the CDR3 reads TGTGCCACCAGTGATTTGCAGGAATACACCACCCGGAACGAGCAGTACTTC.

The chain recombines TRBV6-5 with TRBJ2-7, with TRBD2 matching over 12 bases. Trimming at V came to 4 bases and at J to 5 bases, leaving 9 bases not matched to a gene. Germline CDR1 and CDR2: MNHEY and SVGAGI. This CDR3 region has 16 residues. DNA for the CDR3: TGTGCCAGCAGTTCTCCTAGCGGGAGGGCCCTCGACGAGCAGTACTTC. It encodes CASSSPSGRALDEQYF.